Included here is one T cell receptor beta chain sequence, with context. Its cognate antigen is unknown. Each CDR3 protein gets one entry in TCRdb, which reprocessed the 5' RACE reads and gives no DNA. Its table lists about 300,000 distinct CDR3 sequences. Germline V gives CDR1 ENHRY, CDR2 SYGVKD. This CDR3 region has 15 residues. The sample is drawn from a study of monozygotic twins with inflammatory bowel disease. Study-wide points: It was in IBD patients that TCRbeta diversity (inverse Simpson) was lower than in healthy co-twins.

V gene TRBV10-3 combines with J gene TRBJ2-5; checking the TCRdb D call of TRBD2 is not possible without DNA. Sequencing used blood. The receptor was isolated from a human donor with ulcerative colitis or Crohn's disease, or a healthy co-twin of an affected twin (not recorded which). Here the CDR3 reads CAISPSGMRGETQYF.